The next 18 T cell receptor beta chains were all read from a single sample in a study of blood T cell repertoires in COVID-19 (dated by TCRdb to the early 2020s). Preparation of the library involved the immunoSEQ multiplex PCR assay. The clones in this table, taken by TCRdb from immuneACCESS, are in-frame only. Not every clone is retained; where verified, under half of the shortfall comes from an unresolved V gene, and the cause of the rest is unknown. The sample profile shows about 150,000 clones; 87% of them were found once. 8% to 9% of the sample belongs to the ten largest clones. The sequencing input was peripheral blood. The receptors come from a woman aged 50 to 60 with active or convalescent COVID-19.

The chain has TRBV19 and TRBJ1-1; perhaps TRBD1 as D (5 bases). Germline-derived CDR1 and CDR2 are LNHDA and SQIVND (reference sequence). The CDR3 runs 13 residues. Trimming removed 7 bases from V and 5 bases from J, with 14 bases in between. The CDR3 region has the DNA TGTGCCAGTATCCTCTTGGGGGGAACTGAAGCTTTCTTT. This encodes CASILLGGTEAFF.

The rearrangement links TRBV2 to TRBJ1-4; 8 nucleotides line up with TRBD1. With V trimmed by 6 bases and J by 8 bases, 11 bases remained unmatched. The CDR3 runs to 15 residues. Germline V CDR1 and CDR2: SNHLY, FYNNEI. CDR3 sequence: CASSLRTGTVEKLFF. The CDR3 DNA reads TGTGCCAGCAGCCTAAGGACAGGGACGGTGGAAAAACTGTTTTTT.

This clone was seen a few times. The chain couples TRBV6-2 or TRBV6-3 to TRBJ2-2; possibly TRBD1 for D (7 bases). Germline V CDR1 and CDR2: MNHEY, SVGEGT. V lost 2 bases and J 9 bases, leaving 16 bases between the germline ends. CDR3 length: 15 amino acids. This chain's CDR3 is CASSYGGGGNRELFF. The CDR3 DNA sequence: TGTGCCAGCAGTTACGGTGGAGGGGGCAACCGGGAGCTGTTTTTT.

This clone was seen more than once but under ten times. V and J are TRBV6-2 or TRBV6-3 and TRBJ2-1; TRBD1 is a possible D gene (6 bases). The CDR3 has 15 amino acids. The V end lost 3 bases, the J end lost 7 bases, and 16 bases lay between the germline ends. The germline CDR1 and CDR2 sequences are MNHEY and SVGEGT. CDR3 in DNA: TGTGCCAGCAGTTATATAGTCGGACAGCCGAATGAGCAGTTCTTC. This translates into CASSYIVGQPNEQFF.

The chain employs TRBV14 and TRBJ2-3, with 8 bases lining up with TRBD2. Germline V gene lookup returns CDR1 SGHDN and CDR2 FVKESK. The V segment lost 4 bases and the J segment 3 bases; nucleotides outside the gene matches: 12. This CDR3 has 17 amino acids. The CDR3 nucleotides read TGTGCCAGCAGCCGCCCGGGAGGGCAGGGGTGGACAGATACGCAGTATTTT. Amino acids: CASSRPGGQGWTDTQYF.

The V gene is TRBV5-1, the J gene TRBJ2-7, with 10 bases identical to TRBD2. This CDR3 contains 17 residues. Losses at the gene ends were 0 bases for V and 2 bases for J; bases not matched to a gene: 8. Germline V gives CDR1 SGHRS, CDR2 YFSETQ. The CDR3 DNA reads as TGCGCCAGCAGCTTGGCTAGCGGGAGCGGTACGGCCTACGAGCAGTACTTC. Amino acid sequence: CASSLASGSGTAYEQYF.

The chain couples TRBV3-1 (or the pseudogene TRBV3-2) to TRBJ1-3; D ambiguous. Germline V gives CDR1 LGHDT, CDR2 YNNKEL (reference sequence). The CDR3 contains 14 residues. Trimming took off 1 base at V and 2 bases at J, with 6 bases between the two ends. The CDR3 DNA follows: TGTGCCAGCAGCCAAGGGGCGCCTGGAAACACCATATATTTT. Encoded protein: CASSQGAPGNTIYF.

This sequence joins TRBV19 and TRBJ2-2, with D possibly TRBD2 on 6 matching bases. The germline V gene has CDR1 LNHDA and CDR2 SQIVND (reference sequence). The CDR3 has 14 residues. The CDR3 sequence is CAGRENKNTGELFF. CDR3 nucleotide sequence: TGTGCGGGGCGGGAAAACAAGAACACCGGGGAGCTGTTTTTT.

There are a few counts of this clone. V and J are TRBV4-2 and TRBJ2-2; TRBD1 is a possible D gene (6 bases). Germline assignment: CDR1 LGHNA and CDR2 YNFKEQ. V was cut by 1 base and J by 9 bases, with 12 bases left in between. This CDR3 has 14 residues. The CDR3: CASSQATGYRELFF. The CDR3 coding sequence is TGTGCCAGCAGCCAAGCAACAGGGTACCGGGAGCTGTTTTTT.

The gene calls are TRBV7-6 and TRBJ2-1; 11 bases match TRBD2. CDR1 is SGHVS and CDR2 is FNYEAQ in the germline V gene. J was trimmed by 6 bases and V by 5 bases; bases with no gene match: 9. The CDR3 contains 16 residues. Here the CDR3 reads CASSPKTSGVRNEQFF. The DNA for the CDR3 is TGTGCCAGCAGCCCGAAGACTAGCGGGGTACGCAATGAGCAGTTCTTC.

This clone has just a few counts. The chain links TRBV5-1 to TRBJ2-7; 12 positions agree with TRBD2. Germline V CDR1 and CDR2: SGHRS, YFSETQ. The CDR3 runs to 16 residues. After removal of 4 bases from V and 6 bases from J, the junction contained 11 bases not matched to a gene. CDR3 bases: TGCGCCAGCAGCCCTGATCTAGCGGGAGGGTTGATCGAGCAGTACTTC. Translated, it gives CASSPDLAGGLIEQYF.

The chain employs TRBV6-1 and TRBJ1-5; 10 bases agree with TRBD1. After removal of 3 bases from V and 11 bases from J, the junction contained 10 bases not matched to a gene. Looked up from germline, CDR1 is MNHNS and CDR2 is SASEGT. The CDR3 consists of 15 residues. CDR3 in amino acids: CASSETGGHLGAQHF. CDR3 nucleotide sequence: TGTGCCAGCAGTGAGACAGGGGGCCATCTCGGTGCCCAGCATTTT.

In DNA form, the CDR3 reads TGCAGCGTTGAATCGGGGTCCACTGAAGCTTTCTTT. This translates into CSVESGSTEAFF. The chain combines TRBV29-1 with TRBJ1-1; no firm D call. The CDR3 extends over 12 amino acids. Deletions cut 2 bases from V and 4 bases from J, with 8 bases between. CDR1 is SQVTM and CDR2 is ANQGSEA in the germline V gene.

The chain is built from TRBV6-2 or TRBV6-3 and TRBJ2-5; tentatively, D is TRBD2 (5 bases). The length of the CDR3 is 15 residues. V lost 2 bases to trimming and J lost 2 bases, with 12 bases between them. Germline V CDR1 and CDR2: MNHEY, SVGEGT. The CDR3 sequence: CASSYEGAHQETQYF. The CDR3, as DNA: TGTGCCAGCAGTTACGAGGGTGCCCATCAAGAGACCCAGTACTTC.

The V gene is TRBV15, the J gene TRBJ2-3; 7 bases map to TRBD2. Unmatched junction bases numbered 11, after V lost 5 bases and J lost 6 bases. This CDR3 is built from 15 residues. Looked up from germline, CDR1 is LNHNV and CDR2 is YYDKDF (reference sequence). The CDR3 is CATSPTSASGDTQYF. CDR3 sequence (DNA): TGTGCCACCAGCCCCACTAGCGCGTCTGGTGATACGCAGTATTTT.

This clone occurred a few times. V usage is TRBV6-2 or TRBV6-3 and J usage is TRBJ1-3; D is perhaps TRBD1 (6 bases). In germline, CDR1 is MNHEY, CDR2 SVGEGT. V was pared by 2 bases and J by 4 bases, with 15 bases between. The CDR3 runs to 16 residues. The CDR3, as DNA: TGTGCCAGCAGTTACACCTACAGGGTCCCGGGAAACACCATATATTTT. Its protein product is CASSYTYRVPGNTIYF.

The chain couples TRBV11-1 to TRBJ1-2; no clear D. Germline V gene sequence: CDR1 SGHAT, CDR2 FQDESV (reference sequence). This CDR3 contains 15 residues. Trimming stripped 1 base from V and 2 bases from J, with 11 bases between. In DNA, the CDR3 is TGTGCCAGCAGCTTAGAGAGTGCGGGCAACTATGGCTACACCTTC. Translation: CASSLESAGNYGYTF.

The DNA of the CDR3 is TGCAGTGCTAGAGGGGAGCACGGCTACACCTTC. Translation: CSARGEHGYTF. J is TRBJ1-2 and V is TRBV20-1; no clear D. This CDR3 is built from 11 residues. The V and J ends lost 1 base and 8 bases respectively, with 8 bases between them. Germline values: CDR1 DFQATT, CDR2 SNEGSKA (reference sequence).